This T cell receptor beta chain was sequenced in a study of Graves' ophthalmopathy and Graves' hyperthyroidism. This clonotype came up many times. Germline assignment: CDR1 MDHEN and CDR2 SYDVKM. V was shortened by 9 bases and J by 5 bases, with 16 bases between the two germline ends. CDR3 length equals 13 residues. CDR3 regions of TCR beta were amplified from RNA transcripts. The authors performed first-round RT-PCR with HTBI primers and then a second-round multiplex PCR. TCRdb processed the multiplex PCR reads anew with MiXCR; each CDR3 protein has one entry. Altogether around 400,000 distinct CDR3 sequences are present, around 17% being singletons, with the ten largest covering more than 1.5%.

The sample comprised peripheral blood. This clonotype originated in a woman aged 18-29 years with Graves' ophthalmopathy. The chain recombines TRBV28 with TRBJ1-2; possibly TRBD1 for D (6 bases). The CDR3 sequence: CASSGQKNYGYTF. In DNA form, the CDR3 reads TGTGCCAGTTCGGGACAAAAAAATTATGGCTACACCTTC.